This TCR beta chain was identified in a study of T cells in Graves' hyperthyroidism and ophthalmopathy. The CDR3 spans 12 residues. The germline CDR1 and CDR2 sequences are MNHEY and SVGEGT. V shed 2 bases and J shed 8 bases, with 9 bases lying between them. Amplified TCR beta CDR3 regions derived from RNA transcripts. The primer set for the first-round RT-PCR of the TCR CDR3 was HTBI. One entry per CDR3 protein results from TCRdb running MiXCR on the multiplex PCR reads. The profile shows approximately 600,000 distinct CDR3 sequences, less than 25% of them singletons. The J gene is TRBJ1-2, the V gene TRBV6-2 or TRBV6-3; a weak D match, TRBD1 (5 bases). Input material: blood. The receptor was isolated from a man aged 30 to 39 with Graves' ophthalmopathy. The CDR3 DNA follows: TGTGCCAGCAGTTACGGGGGAGCGGGCTACACCTTC. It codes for CASSYGGAGYTF.